This record concerns one TCR beta chain sequence. This entry is derived from a study of blood T cell repertoires in COVID-19. About the study: The United States, Italy and Spain supplied acute and convalescent COVID-19 samples. In each case, the material was cDNA or gDNA derived from T cells, B-cell-depleted T cells, or PBMCs.

Study processing details: Amplification from reference gene primers served as the basis for estimated nucleated cell counts. The table came from immunoSEQ multiplex PCR; TCRdb's copy has only in-frame clones and leaves some out. Clone size and V and J calls were adopted from that table, with D and trimming inferred from the DNA. Of 150,000 to 190,000 clones detected, 76% appear once; the ten largest clones hold more than 3.5%. The CDR3 is 13 amino acids. This TCR came from a woman aged 80 or over with acute or convalescent COVID-19. Material: peripheral blood. The rearrangement joins TRBV21-1 to TRBJ2-7; TRBD1 is the table's D call, not checked against the DNA. TRBV21-1 is a listed pseudogene. CDR3: CASSAGVGVEQYF. CDR3 nucleotide sequence: TGTGCCAGCAGCGCAGGGGTAGGGGTAGAGCAGTACTTC.